This T cell receptor beta chain came from a study of blood T cell repertoires in COVID-19. This clone occurred once. This CDR3 has 19 amino acids. Trimming took 9 bases from V and 5 from J; bases not matched to a gene: 17. CDR1 LNHDA and CDR2 SQIVND come from the germline V gene (reference sequence). This table comes from immunoSEQ multiplex PCR, and its TCRdb copy is limited to in-frame clones, with some not included. The table shows some 94,000 clones, with 80% to 90% occurring only once. This chain joins TRBV19 and TRBJ2-1; 15 positions match TRBD2. The sequence came from a human donor in a cohort sampled during active COVID-19. Sequencing was done on a sample of peripheral blood. The CDR3 coding sequence is TGTGCCAGCAAGGGGGTCTGGGGGACTAGCGGGAGGAGAAACAATGAGCAGTTCTTC. Protein sequence: CASKGVWGTSGRRNNEQFF.